These 10 T cell receptor beta chains were all obtained from the same sample, sequenced in a study of blood T cell repertoires in COVID-19. Sequenced by immunoSEQ multiplex PCR; TCRdb stores in-frame clones only, minus some. Of fewer than 300,000 clones listed, around 85% are singletons. Sequences were obtained from PBMCs or T cells enriched from blood (not recorded which). These receptors were obtained from a woman in her forties or fifties who had recovered from COVID-19.

This clone has a single count. The chain recombines TRBV11-2 with TRBJ2-5; the match to TRBD2 covers 11 bases. Germline trimming cut 3 bases from V and 1 base from J; bases unmatched to any gene: 1. This CDR3 has 15 amino acids. CDR1 and CDR2 from the germline V gene are SGHAT and FQNNGV. The CDR3 bases are TGTGCCAGCAGCTTTAGCGGGAGGGGCCAAGAGACCCAGTACTTC. Residues: CASSFSGRGQETQYF.

This chain connects TRBV4-2 to TRBJ1-2, with 7 bases identical to TRBD1. CDR1 is LGHNA, CDR2 YNFKEQ, per germline. V lost 1 base to trimming and J lost 1 base; unmatched junction nucleotides: 15. This CDR3 has 19 amino acids. CDR3 amino acids: CASSQGWAGGRLFNYGYTF. In DNA, the CDR3 is TGTGCCAGCAGCCAAGGCTGGGCAGGGGGTAGGTTGTTTAACTATGGCTACACCTTC.

The chain couples TRBV6-5 to TRBJ2-2; 7 bases align to TRBD1. CDR1 MNHEY and CDR2 SVGAGI come from the germline V gene. This CDR3 has 15 residues. The V and J ends lost 4 bases and 6 bases, in that order; junction bases with no gene match: 8. The CDR3 here is CASSSAGGRAGELFF. CDR3 nucleotides: TGTGCCAGCAGTTCTGCAGGGGGAAGAGCCGGGGAGCTGTTTTTT.

This rearrangement joins TRBV27 to TRBJ1-5; D possibly corresponds to TRBD1 (6 bases). Trimming took off 6 bases at V and 5 bases at J, with 14 bases between the two ends. Germline CDR1 MNHEY, CDR2 SMNVEV (reference sequence). The CDR3 loop spans 14 amino acids. This chain's CDR3 is CASRRGSWDQPQHF. Here the CDR3 DNA reads TGTGCCAGCAGAAGGGGGAGTTGGGATCAGCCCCAGCATTTT.

The chain carries TRBV2 and TRBJ2-7, with TRBD1 as a possible D gene (6 bases). This CDR3 has 14 amino acids. Germline V gives CDR1 SNHLY, CDR2 FYNNEI. V lost 6 bases to trimming and J lost 2 bases, with 14 bases between them. The CDR3 bases are TGTGCCAGCAGCCCCCTAGGACAGACCTACGAGCAGTACTTC. It translates to CASSPLGQTYEQYF.

The chain employs TRBV7-9 and TRBJ2-1, with TRBD2 matching 11 bases. The CDR3 runs to 17 residues. With V trimmed by 5 bases and J by 5 bases, 11 bases remained unmatched. Germline V gene data show CDR1 as SEHNR and CDR2 as FQNEAQ (reference sequence). The CDR3 protein is CASSPRIAGGGNNEQFF. The CDR3, as DNA: TGTGCCAGCAGCCCACGAATAGCGGGAGGGGGGAACAATGAGCAGTTCTTC.

This chain links TRBV18 with TRBJ2-4; 9 bases are shared with TRBD1. Germline loops: CDR1 KGHSH, CDR2 LQKENI. J was trimmed by 6 bases and V by 2 bases; bases with no gene match: 2. The CDR3 is made up of 14 amino acids. The CDR3, as DNA: TGTGCCAGCTCACCATCGGGACAGGGAAACATTCAGTACTTC. It specifies CASSPSGQGNIQYF.

The chain combines TRBV29-1 with TRBJ2-7; the match to TRBD1 covers 9 bases. V was clipped by 6 bases and J by 3 bases; unmatched bases: 6. This CDR3 is 13 amino acids long. Germline-derived CDR1 and CDR2 are SQVTM and ANQGSEA. The CDR3 DNA follows: TGCAGCGTGGATACGGGACAGGGCTACGAGCAGTACTTC. Protein: CSVDTGQGYEQYF.

This clone came up once. The chain has TRBV19 and TRBJ2-2; 10 nucleotides align to TRBD1. Germline lookup yields CDR1 LNHDA and CDR2 SQIVND (reference sequence). After removal of 8 bases from V and 4 bases from J, the junction contained 10 bases not matched to a gene. The CDR3 runs 16 residues. CDR3 residues: CASLPLGTGATGELFF. Written as DNA, the CDR3 is TGTGCCAGTCTTCCCCTGGGGACAGGGGCCACCGGGGAGCTGTTTTTT.

The rearrangement joins TRBV30 to TRBJ1-2; D possibly corresponds to TRBD1 (6 bases). Trimming left V 1 base short and J 5 bases short, with 11 bases between. Germline lookup yields CDR1 GTSNPN and CDR2 SVGIG (reference sequence). The CDR3 is 13 amino acids. This CDR3 reads CAWSGRTDYGYTF. The CDR3 DNA is TGTGCCTGGAGTGGTAGGACAGATTATGGCTACACCTTC.